This TCR beta chain was recovered during a study of T cell responses to AZD1222 COVID-19 vaccine. Clones were sequenced by immunoSEQ multiplex PCR, and TCRdb holds only the in-frame ones, with some missing. The sample includes 98,000 or so clones, around nine tenths seen only once; the top ten take about 16%. Trimming removed 8 bases at V and 3 bases at J, with 20 bases between. The CDR3 consists of 15 residues. CDR1 and CDR2 (germline): WNHNN, SYGVQD (reference sequence). In its sample, this clone was seen a few times. Antigen: not known. General study results and limits: The donor group comprised mostly white British people and more females; the analysis possibly underestimated clonal diversity.

This sequence was found in an adult who received the AZD1222 COVID-19 vaccine. Source: peripheral blood, taken 28 days after the second AZD1222 dose. This chain connects TRBV10-1 to TRBJ2-7, with a tentative D call TRBD2 (6 bases). The CDR3 region is CASDLGVKEGYEQYF. DNA of the CDR3: TGCGCCAGCGATCTAGGGGTCAAGGAGGGCTACGAGCAGTACTTC.